A single sample gave rise to the 29 T cell receptor beta chains below, sequenced in a study of T cell responses to AZD1222 COVID-19 vaccine. Measured with immunoSEQ multiplex PCR; TCRdb has only the in-frame clones, and not every one. The table includes roughly 110,000 clones, approximately 90% detected once. Sequencing was performed on peripheral blood, taken on day 0 of AZD1222 vaccination. Every receptor here comes from an adult in good health.

The gene calls are TRBV28 and TRBJ1-1; D unclear. Germline V gives CDR1 MDHEN, CDR2 SYDVKM. V lost 5 bases and J 0 bases, leaving 13 bases between the germline ends. This CDR3 contains 15 residues. For the CDR3, the DNA is TGTGCCAGCAGTCTCCGGGTACTAATGAACACTGAAGCTTTCTTT. Residues: CASSLRVLMNTEAFF.

The V call is TRBV2, the J call TRBJ2-1; 16 bases match TRBD2. CDR1 SNHLY and CDR2 FYNNEI come from the germline V gene. The trim removed 2 bases at V and 3 bases at J, leaving 13 bases unmatched. The CDR3 extends over 21 amino acids. The CDR3 DNA sequence: TGTGCCAGCAGTGAATCGGGACTAGCGGGAGGGCCGTTGGCCCTCTACAATGAGCAGTTCTTC. Protein: CASSESGLAGGPLALYNEQFF.

This clone was seen a single time. The V and J genes are TRBV7-3 and TRBJ2-1; D not resolved. Germline CDR1 reads SGHTA; CDR2 reads FQGTGA. The CDR3 covers 15 residues. Between the trimmed V and J ends, which lost 2 bases and 0 bases, there was a span of 8 bases. The CDR3 sequence: CASSLQMSSYNEQFF. CDR3 DNA: TGTGCCAGCAGCTTACAAATGAGCTCCTACAATGAGCAGTTCTTC.

The chain combines TRBV18 with TRBJ2-1; 8 bases are shared with TRBD2. This CDR3 contains 16 residues. Trimming took 2 bases from V and 8 from J; bases not matched to a gene: 11. The germline CDR1 and CDR2 sequences are KGHSH and LQKENI. The CDR3 region has the DNA TGTGCCAGCTCACCAGGAAGAGCGGGAGATGTGTATGAGCAGTTCTTC. Translation: CASSPGRAGDVYEQFF.

This sequence joins TRBV5-4 and TRBJ1-2, with 9 bases aligning to TRBD1. CDR3 size: 15 residues. The germline gives CDR1 SGHNT, CDR2 YYREEE (reference sequence). V gave up 0 bases and J gave up 5 bases; unmatched junction bases: 5. DNA for the CDR3: TGTGCCAGCAGCTTGGATGGGACAGGGTTTTATGGCTACACCTTC. This codes for CASSLDGTGFYGYTF.

The rearrangement links TRBV28 to TRBJ1-1; D remains ambiguous. Deletions cut 7 bases from V and 7 bases from J, with 19 bases between. Germline V gene data show CDR1 as MDHEN and CDR2 as SYDVKM. This CDR3 contains 14 residues. The CDR3 loop is CASIQRGGRDEAFF. Here the CDR3 DNA reads TGTGCCAGCATCCAGCGGGGAGGGAGGGATGAAGCTTTCTTT.

There are a few counts of this clone. The rearrangement links TRBV4-2 to TRBJ2-3; D call uncertain. V was pared by 0 bases and J by 1 base, with 11 bases between. This CDR3 has 16 amino acids. CDR1 is LGHNA and CDR2 is YNFKEQ in the germline V gene. CDR3 in DNA: TGTGCCAGCAGCCAAGAGACCCGACCTGGCACAGATACGCAGTATTTT. Translation: CASSQETRPGTDTQYF.

This chain joins TRBV5-1 and TRBJ2-1, with D maybe TRBD2 (6 bases). Germline CDR1 reads SGHRS; CDR2 reads YFSETQ. The CDR3 runs 15 residues. Between the trimmed V and J ends, which lost 4 bases and 0 bases, there was a span of 11 bases. CDR3 amino acids: CASSQAGSSYNEQFF. In DNA, the CDR3 is TGCGCCAGCAGCCAAGCGGGCAGCTCCTACAATGAGCAGTTCTTC. The full variable domain, in which reference TRBV5-1 and TRBJ2-1 provide the parts outside the CDR3, is KAGVTQTPRYLIKTRGQQVTLSCSPISGHRSVSWYQQTPGQGLQFLFEYFSETQRNKGNFPGRFSGRQFSNSRSEMNVSTLELGDSALYLCASSQAGSSYNEQFFGPGTRLTVL.

This clone was observed once. This chain uses TRBV21-1 with TRBJ2-2; the table's D call, TRBD1, has no DNA check behind it. TRBV21-1 is noted as a pseudogene. This CDR3 is built from 17 residues. Here the CDR3 DNA reads TGTGCCAGCAGCATCCGGACAGGAGCACAGAACACCGGGGAGCTGTTTTTT. Protein: CASSIRTGAQNTGELFF.

The chain joins TRBV12-5 to TRBJ2-1; D unresolved. The V end lost 3 bases, the J end lost 6 bases, and 9 bases lay between the germline ends. CDR1 is LGHNT and CDR2 is FRNRAP in the germline V gene. The CDR3 has 13 amino acids. The CDR3 reads CASGFDPRNEQFF. The CDR3 DNA reads as TGTGCTAGTGGTTTTGACCCTCGCAATGAGCAGTTCTTC.

The chain joins TRBV7-9 to TRBJ2-7; 9 bases align to TRBD1. The trim removed 5 bases at V and 5 bases at J, leaving 7 bases unmatched. CDR3 length: 14 amino acids. The germline V gene has CDR1 SEHNR and CDR2 FQNEAQ (reference sequence). The CDR3 sequence: CASSGDRVGNEQYF. CDR3 nucleotide sequence: TGTGCCAGCAGCGGGGACAGGGTAGGAAACGAGCAGTACTTC.

The table lists this clone with a few counts. Other DNA sequences in this sample translate to the same CDR3. The rearrangement uses TRBV28 and TRBJ2-7; D is undetermined. CDR1 and CDR2 from the germline V gene are MDHEN and SYDVKM. The CDR3 has 12 amino acids. Trimming took 4 bases from V and 2 from J, leaving 6 bases between them. CDR3 residues: CASSSEAYEQYF. The DNA for the CDR3 is TGTGCCAGCAGTTCAGAAGCCTACGAGCAGTACTTC.

The chain employs TRBV5-5 and TRBJ1-2; 8 bases are shared with TRBD1. The CDR3 is 15 residues long. Per the germline V gene, CDR1 is SGHKS and CDR2 is YYEKEE (reference sequence). The V gene end was trimmed by 0 bases and the J gene end by 8 bases; junction bases not matched to a gene: 9. The CDR3 bases are TGTGCCAGCAGCTTGGGGACAGGGCGTTTTGGCGGCTACACCTTC. Protein: CASSLGTGRFGGYTF.

This sequence joins TRBV6-5 and TRBJ1-5; 10 bases line up with TRBD1. V dropped 6 bases and J dropped 6; count of bases not matched to a gene: 5. The length of the CDR3 is 14 residues. Germline V lookup: CDR1 MNHEY, CDR2 SVGAGI. The CDR3 reads CASRATGGSQPQHF. In nucleotides, the CDR3 is TGTGCCAGCAGGGCGACAGGGGGCAGTCAGCCCCAGCATTTT.

This sequence joins TRBV18 and TRBJ2-7, with a tentative D call TRBD2 (6 bases). Germline V lookup: CDR1 KGHSH, CDR2 LQKENI. The CDR3 is made up of 14 amino acids. V lost 1 base, J lost 7 bases, and 14 bases lay in between. CDR3: CASSPRERAGEQYF. The CDR3 region has the DNA TGTGCCAGCTCACCACGGGAAAGGGCGGGAGAGCAGTACTTC.

The chain is built from TRBV5-1 and TRBJ2-4; a weak D match, TRBD1 (6 bases). The CDR3 covers 15 residues. Germline CDR1 is SGHRS and CDR2 is YFSETQ. Trimming pared 4 bases from V and 6 bases from J, leaving 17 bases between. CDR3 region: CASSADGKGVNIQYF. The CDR3 DNA sequence: TGCGCCAGCAGCGCTGACGGGAAGGGGGTAAACATTCAGTACTTC.

J is TRBJ2-6 and V is TRBV28; 8 nucleotides agree with TRBD2. The germline V gene has CDR1 MDHEN and CDR2 SYDVKM. The CDR3 runs to 15 residues. V lost 8 bases, J lost 2 bases, and 5 bases stayed unmatched. The CDR3 coding sequence is TGTGCCAGCGGACGGGGGGGCGCTGGGGCCAACGTCCTGACTTTC. Translating gives CASGRGGAGANVLTF.

The CDR3 here is CASSPGGAMDNEQFF. CDR3 coding DNA: TGTGCCAGCAGTCCAGGGGGCGCGATGGACAATGAGCAGTTCTTC. The chain uses TRBV28 and TRBJ2-1, with TRBD1 matching 8 bases. There are 15 residues in the CDR3. Looked up from germline, CDR1 is MDHEN and CDR2 is SYDVKM. V gave up 5 bases and J gave up 5 bases; unmatched junction bases: 8.

This rearrangement joins TRBV5-4 to TRBJ1-4, with D perhaps matching TRBD1 (6 bases). From germline, CDR1 is SGHNT and CDR2 YYREEE (reference sequence). V was trimmed by 4 bases and J by 8 bases, leaving 18 bases between them. This CDR3 contains 15 residues. The CDR3 nucleotides are TGTGCCAGCAGCCCGGGGGCAGCGAACAGAGAAAAACTGTTTTTT. Its protein product is CASSPGAANREKLFF.

In this sample, this clone turned up a few times. This same CDR3 is encoded by further DNA sequences in the sample. This rearrangement joins TRBV7-9 to TRBJ1-2; weak D call: TRBD1 (5 bases). V was cut by 0 bases and J by 2 bases, with 10 bases left in between. Germline-derived CDR1 and CDR2 are SEHNR and FQNEAQ (reference sequence). The CDR3 spans 15 residues. CDR3 nucleotide sequence: TGTGCCAGCAGCTTAGCGGGACGGATAAACTATGGCTACACCTTC. Translation: CASSLAGRINYGYTF. The complete variable domain, with remaining parts taken from reference TRBV7-9 and TRBJ1-2, reads DTGVSQNPRHKITKRGQNVTFRCDPISEHNRLYWYRQTLGQGPEFLTYFQNEAQLEKSRLLSDRFSAERPKGSFSTLEIQRTEQGDSAMYLCASSLAGRINYGYTFGSGTRLTVV.

This sequence joins TRBV6-6 and TRBJ2-2; TRBD1 matches at 12 bases. V lost 6 bases and J lost 5; bases outside the gene matches: 7. The CDR3 is 16 amino acids. The germline V gene encodes CDR1 MNHNY and CDR2 SVGAGI (reference sequence). CDR3 DNA sequence: TGTGCCAGCAGATGGGGGGACAGGGGGCTGACCGGGGAGCTGTTTTTT. Encoded protein: CASRWGDRGLTGELFF.

V is TRBV7-2 and J is TRBJ1-6; 7 bases fit TRBD1. Germline CDR1 SGHTA, CDR2 FQGNSA. The CDR3 has 14 residues. J gave up 7 bases and V 10 bases, and 10 bases lay outside the gene matches. As DNA, the CDR3 is TGTGCCACCCACACAGGGGCAGAAAATTCACCCCTCCACTTT. This sequence encodes CATHTGAENSPLHF.

The chain joins TRBV7-2 to TRBJ2-7; D not certain. V shed 5 bases and J shed 6 bases, with 23 bases lying between them. This CDR3 is 16 amino acids long. In germline, CDR1 is SGHTA, CDR2 FQGNSA. CDR3 in amino acids: CASSERFRPPGVEQYF. The DNA for the CDR3 is TGTGCCAGCAGCGAAAGATTTCGGCCCCCGGGTGTCGAGCAGTACTTC.

The chain is built from TRBV29-1 and TRBJ2-7, with 9 bases that match TRBD2. The ends lost 5 bases at V and 0 bases at J; junction bases unmatched: 8. This CDR3 is 15 amino acids long. The germline CDR1 and CDR2 sequences are SQVTM and ANQGSEA. CDR3 coding DNA: TGCAGCGTTAGGTTAGCTAGCGGGACCTCCTACGAGCAGTACTTC. Translated, it gives CSVRLASGTSYEQYF.

The genes are TRBV7-9 and TRBJ2-5; D is perhaps TRBD2 (5 bases). From germline, CDR1 is SEHNR and CDR2 FQNEAQ (reference sequence). V gave up 4 bases and J gave up 5 bases, with 17 bases separating them. The CDR3 spans 15 residues. The CDR3 loop reads CASSSLADPGETQYF. The CDR3 region has the DNA TGTGCCAGCAGCTCCCTCGCAGATCCGGGGGAGACCCAGTACTTC.

The chain couples TRBV19 to TRBJ1-5; D is perhaps TRBD1 (5 bases). The V end was cut by 4 bases, the J end by 9 bases, with 10 bases between. There are 12 residues in the CDR3. Germline V gene sequence: CDR1 LNHDA, CDR2 SQIVND (reference sequence). The CDR3 protein is CASSTSGGPQHF. The DNA for the CDR3 is TGTGCCAGTAGTACGTCGGGGGGGCCCCAGCATTTT.

V and J are TRBV13 and TRBJ1-1; D is unresolved. Trimming shortened V by 2 bases and J by 10 bases, and 14 bases separated the two germline ends. Germline V lookup: CDR1 PRHDT, CDR2 FYEKMQ (reference sequence). CDR3 length: 13 residues. Written as DNA, the CDR3 is TGTGCCAGCAGCTTACTTATGTCTCCTAGAGCTTTCTTT. This encodes CASSLLMSPRAFF. Full variable domain (rest looked up from reference TRBV13 and TRBJ1-1): AAGVIQSPRHLIKEKRETATLKCYPIPRHDTVYWYQQGPGQDPQFLISFYEKMQSDKGSIPDRFSAQQFSDYHSELNMSSLELGDSALYFCASSLLMSPRAFFGQGTRLTVV.

The V gene is TRBV7-3, the J gene TRBJ2-7; D perhaps matches TRBD1 (7 bases). Germline-derived CDR1 and CDR2 are SGHTA and FQGTGA. The CDR3 spans 15 residues. Trimming left V 5 bases short and J 6 bases short, with 20 bases between. The CDR3 nucleotides read TGTGCCAGCAGCCCATGGGCAGGGGGGCAATTCGAGCAGTACTTC. Translating gives CASSPWAGGQFEQYF.

This chain links TRBV19 with TRBJ1-4, with TRBD1 matching over 8 bases. The CDR3 has 17 amino acids. The germline V gene encodes CDR1 LNHDA and CDR2 SQIVND (reference sequence). Unmatched junction bases numbered 8, after V lost 3 bases and J lost 2 bases. CDR3 sequence (DNA): TGTGCCAGTAGTATGGGAGACAGGGGATCCACTAATGAAAAACTGTTTTTT. It translates to CASSMGDRGSTNEKLFF.